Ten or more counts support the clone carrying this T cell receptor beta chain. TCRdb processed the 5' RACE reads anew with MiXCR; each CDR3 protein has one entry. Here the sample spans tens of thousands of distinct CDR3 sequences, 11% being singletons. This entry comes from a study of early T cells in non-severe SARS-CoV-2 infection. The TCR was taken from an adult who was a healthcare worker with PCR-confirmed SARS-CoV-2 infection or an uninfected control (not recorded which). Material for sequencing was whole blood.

The chain's CDR3 is CAWRTTTSGRVYNEQFF. CDR3 DNA: TGTGCCTGGAGGACAACGACTAGCGGGAGGGTATACAATGAGCAGTTCTTC. V and J are TRBV30 and TRBJ2-1; 14 nucleotides match TRBD2. J gave up 4 bases and V 3 bases, and 8 bases lay outside the gene matches. Germline CDR1 and CDR2: GTSNPN and SVGIG (reference sequence). The CDR3 is 17 amino acids. Full variable domain (rest looked up from reference TRBV30 and TRBJ2-1): SQTIHQWPATLVQPVGSPLSLECTVEGTSNPNLYWYRQAAGRGLQLLFYSVGIGQISSEVPQNLSASRPQDRQFILSSKKLLLSDSGFYLCAWRTTTSGRVYNEQFFGPGTRLTVL.